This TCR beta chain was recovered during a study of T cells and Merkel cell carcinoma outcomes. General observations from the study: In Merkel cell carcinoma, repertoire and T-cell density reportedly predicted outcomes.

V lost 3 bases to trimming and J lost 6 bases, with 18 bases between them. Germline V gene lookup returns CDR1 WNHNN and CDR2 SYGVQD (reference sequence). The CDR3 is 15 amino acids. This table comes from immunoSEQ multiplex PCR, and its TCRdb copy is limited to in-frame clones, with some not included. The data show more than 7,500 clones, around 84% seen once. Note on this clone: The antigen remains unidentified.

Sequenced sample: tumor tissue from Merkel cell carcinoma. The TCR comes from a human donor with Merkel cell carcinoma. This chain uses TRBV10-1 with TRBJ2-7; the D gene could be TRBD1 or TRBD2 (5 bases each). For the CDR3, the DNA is TGCGCCAGCAGTGATCCACCGGGACCCGGCGGCGAGCAGTACTTC. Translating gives CASSDPPGPGGEQYF.